This entry concerns a single T cell receptor beta chain. Antigen unknown. This entry comes from a study of cytomegalovirus exposure and HLA in healthy donors. Study-level background: Counted in an early data release were roughly 87 million unique TCRs from HLA-typed donors.

The study sampled nominally healthy donors, though unrecorded immune exposures were likely. Whole-study findings and limits: Previous analysis showed most TCR beta V segments were productive about 87% or about 30% of the time. The majority of CMV-associated TCR beta chains were reported as apparently HLA-restricted in a later analysis.

The CDR3 contains 16 residues. The V and J ends lost 5 bases and 0 bases respectively, with 16 bases between them. Germline CDR1 and CDR2: SGHAT and FQNNGV. The primer mix had 60 Vbeta and 13 Jbeta primers. Generated by immunoSEQ multiplex PCR, the TCRdb table keeps only in-frame clones and is missing some. This table holds about 120,000 clones, 77% found once. V gene TRBV11-2 combines with J gene TRBJ1-1; no clear D. Sequenced sample: PBMCs. This TCR was sampled from a man aged 18 to 29 in good health and CMV-seropositive. The CDR3 is CASSLGRGPMNTEAFF. The CDR3 DNA reads TGTGCCAGCAGCCTCGGGAGAGGACCGATGAACACTGAAGCTTTCTTT.